The 27 T cell receptor beta chains listed next were all sequenced from one sample in a study of neoadjuvant anti-PD-1 for oral cavity cancer (TCRdb year 2021). The label giving this sample's time point can be read as: before neoadjuvant nivolumab. Library preparation used the immunoSEQ multiplex PCR assay. Sourced from immuneACCESS, this table was stored by TCRdb with only in-frame sequences that have V and J called. A share of the clones is absent; for the studies checked, an unresolved V gene accounts for under half, and the remainder has no known explanation. The sample table shows 75,000 or so clones, and 84% are seen once. Jointly, the top ten make up about 3.4% of the sample. Source: PBMCs, taken before nivolumab (anti-PD-1) treatment. The receptor source for this set is a person aged 35-79 years with oral cavity squamous cell carcinoma.

This clone was seen only a few times. The chain employs TRBV5-6 and TRBJ1-2; TRBD1 might be the D (6 bases). V was clipped by 2 bases and J by 6 bases, with 11 bases between them. The germline V gene encodes CDR1 SGHDT and CDR2 YYEEEE. The CDR3 consists of 13 residues. The CDR3 DNA follows: TGTGCCAGCAGCTTCACAGGGTTGGATGGCTACACCTTC. Protein: CASSFTGLDGYTF.

J is TRBJ2-1 and V is TRBV11-2; a weak D match, TRBD2 (6 bases). The CDR3 runs 14 residues. Trimming cost V 6 bases and J 5 bases, with 14 bases left between them. Germline loops: CDR1 SGHAT, CDR2 FQNNGV. CDR3 residues: CASRSPGDHNEQFF. CDR3 sequence (DNA): TGTGCCAGCAGATCCCCGGGGGACCACAATGAGCAGTTCTTC.

The chain links TRBV6-4 to TRBJ2-3; D is unresolved. Germline lookup yields CDR1 MRHNA and CDR2 SNTAGT. The V end lost 5 bases, the J end lost 3 bases, and 12 bases lay between the germline ends. The CDR3 is made up of 14 amino acids. The CDR3 here is CASSHDGETDTQYF. The CDR3 DNA is TGTGCCAGCAGTCACGACGGAGAAACAGATACGCAGTATTTT.

DNA for the CDR3: TGTGCCAGCAGCTTAACCGGGACAGGAACCTACGAGCAGTACTTC. Encoded protein: CASSLTGTGTYEQYF. This chain links TRBV7-8 with TRBJ2-7; 8 bases are shared with TRBD1. In germline, CDR1 is SGHVS, CDR2 FQNEAQ. The J segment lost 2 bases and the V segment lost 2 bases, leaving 5 bases of the junction unmatched. This CDR3 comprises 15 residues. Looking up the rest from reference TRBV7-8 and TRBJ2-7 gives the full variable domain: GAGVSQSPRYKVAKRGQDVALRCDPISGHVSLFWYQQALGQGPEFLTYFQNEAQLDKSGLPSDRFFAERPEGSVSTLKIQRTQQEDSAVYLCASSLTGTGTYEQYFGPGTRLTVT.

This sequence joins TRBV5-1 and TRBJ2-2; TRBD2 matches at 11 bases. Germline V CDR1 and CDR2: SGHRS, YFSETQ. The CDR3 is 16 amino acids. After removal of 0 bases from V and 5 bases from J, the junction contained 3 bases not matched to a gene. CDR3 region: CASSLAGTSGTGELFF. CDR3 nucleotide sequence: TGCGCCAGCAGCTTGGCCGGGACTAGCGGTACCGGGGAGCTGTTTTTT.

V usage is TRBV10-3 and J usage is TRBJ2-1; the match to TRBD2 covers 7 bases. J lost 0 bases, V lost 11 bases, and 13 bases had no gene match. CDR1 is ENHRY, CDR2 SYGVKD, per germline. The CDR3 extends over 16 amino acids. The CDR3 reads CAAQEAGLSSYNEQFF. The CDR3 DNA reads TGTGCCGCACAGGAAGCGGGGCTGAGCTCCTACAATGAGCAGTTCTTC.

V gene TRBV29-1 combines with J gene TRBJ2-5, with 14 bases lining up with TRBD2. From germline, CDR1 is SQVTM and CDR2 ANQGSEA. The V segment lost 7 bases and the J segment 5 bases; nucleotides outside the gene matches: 6. The CDR3 length is 14 residues. CDR3 in DNA: TGCAGCGCCGGACTAGCGGGGGGTGGGGAGACCCAGTACTTC. Translated, it gives CSAGLAGGGETQYF. Full variable domain (outside the CDR3, taken from reference TRBV29-1 and TRBJ2-5): SAVISQKPSRDICQRGTSLTIQCQVDSQVTMMFWYRQQPGQSLTLIATANQGSEATYESGFVIDKFPISRPNLTFSTLTVSNMSPEDSSIYLCSAGLAGGGETQYFGPGTRLLVL.

The genes are TRBV30 and TRBJ2-7; the match to TRBD1 covers 7 bases. Per germline, CDR1 GTSNPN and CDR2 SVGIG (reference sequence). V trimming: 4 bases; J trimming: 9 bases; junction bases outside the gene matches: 18. The CDR3 is 15 amino acids. The CDR3, as DNA: TGTGCCTGGATCAAACGGGGCCGGGACAGCGTTGGGCAGTACTTC. Amino acids: CAWIKRGRDSVGQYF.

The genes are TRBV7-8 and TRBJ2-7; D is ambiguous. Germline values: CDR1 SGHVS, CDR2 FQNEAQ. V gave up 1 base and J gave up 0 bases, with 7 bases separating them. This CDR3 has 14 amino acids. The DNA of the CDR3 is TGTGCCAGCAGCTTAGATCGGAGCTCCTACGAGCAGTACTTC. This gives the protein CASSLDRSSYEQYF. The full variable domain, rest sourced from reference TRBV7-8 and TRBJ2-7, is GAGVSQSPRYKVAKRGQDVALRCDPISGHVSLFWYQQALGQGPEFLTYFQNEAQLDKSGLPSDRFFAERPEGSVSTLKIQRTQQEDSAVYLCASSLDRSSYEQYFGPGTRLTVT.

The chain links TRBV30 to TRBJ2-5; TRBD2 matches at 8 bases. CDR3 size: 15 residues. CDR1 and CDR2 from the germline V gene are GTSNPN and SVGIG (reference sequence). Unmatched junction bases numbered 8, after V lost 0 bases and J lost 5 bases. The CDR3 region has the DNA TGTGCCTGGAGTGTACAGAGCGGGAGTGGTGAGACCCAGTACTTC. This codes for CAWSVQSGSGETQYF.

The V call is TRBV29-1, the J call TRBJ1-1, with D maybe TRBD1 (6 bases). V was pared by 7 bases and J by 0 bases, with 12 bases between. Germline CDR1 SQVTM, CDR2 ANQGSEA. The CDR3 sequence is 13 residues long. The chain's CDR3 is CSAGGHMNTEAFF. For the CDR3, the DNA is TGCAGCGCGGGGGGACACATGAACACTGAAGCTTTCTTT.

This clone was detected only once. The chain combines TRBV11-3 with TRBJ2-7; 7 bases fit TRBD1. CDR1 SGHNT and CDR2 YENEEA come from the germline V gene. V lost 1 base, J lost 3 bases, and 6 bases stayed unmatched. This CDR3 contains 15 residues. The CDR3 DNA is TGTGCCAGCAGCTTAGCCACAGGGGCAAACTACGAGCAGTACTTC. Protein: CASSLATGANYEQYF.

The V and J genes are TRBV11-2 and TRBJ2-6, with 7 bases identical to TRBD1. Germline values: CDR1 SGHAT, CDR2 FQNNGV. There are 17 residues in the CDR3. J was trimmed by 1 base and V by 4 bases; bases with no gene match: 7. CDR3 sequence reads: CASSSTTGVSGANVLTF. CDR3 coding DNA: TGTGCCAGCAGCTCAACCACAGGGGTATCTGGGGCCAACGTCCTGACTTTC.

This clone is a singleton in its sample. CDR3 amino acids: CASSRGQGGNQPQHF. As DNA, the CDR3 is TGTGCCAGCTCAAGAGGACAGGGTGGCAATCAGCCCCAGCATTTT. The genes are TRBV18 and TRBJ1-5, with 8 bases aligning to TRBD1. V was clipped by 5 bases and J by 2 bases; unmatched bases: 5. Germline assignment: CDR1 KGHSH and CDR2 LQKENI. CDR3 size: 15 residues.

CDR3 DNA sequence: TGTGCCAGCAGTTTTACAGGGAGCTACAATGAGCAGTTCTTC. It is translated as CASSFTGSYNEQFF. V usage is TRBV27 and J usage is TRBJ2-1; a possible D gene is TRBD1 (6 bases). V lost 3 bases to trimming and J lost 3 bases, with 9 bases between them. Germline V lookup: CDR1 MNHEY, CDR2 SMNVEV (reference sequence). The CDR3 loop spans 14 amino acids.

Regarding this clone: Additional DNA sequences in this sample encode the identical CDR3. The genes are TRBV29-1 and TRBJ1-1, with no clear D. Deletions cut 3 bases from V and 1 base from J, with 0 bases between. CDR1 and CDR2 from the germline V gene are SQVTM and ANQGSEA. This CDR3 is built from 10 residues. The CDR3 nucleotides are TGCAGCGTTGAGAACACTGAAGCTTTCTTT. It encodes CSVENTEAFF.

This chain links TRBV30 with TRBJ1-5; D is undetermined. Trimming cost V 7 bases and J 4 bases, with 14 bases left between them. CDR1 is GTSNPN and CDR2 is SVGIG in the germline V gene (reference sequence). The CDR3 consists of 13 residues. This CDR3 reads CAFLAAANQPQHF. CDR3 nucleotide sequence: TGTGCCTTCCTGGCGGCGGCTAATCAGCCCCAGCATTTT.

This chain links TRBV25-1 with TRBJ2-7, with TRBD1 identical over 8 bases. Germline CDR1 MGHDK, CDR2 SYGVNS. CDR3 length equals 14 residues. Trimming took 3 bases from V and 2 from J; bases not matched to a gene: 3. For the CDR3, the DNA is TGTGCCAGCAGTGACCCGGGACAGGCCTACGAGCAGTACTTC. It translates to CASSDPGQAYEQYF.

The V call is TRBV29-1, the J call TRBJ1-5; 8 bases align to TRBD1. The V gene's germline CDR1 is SQVTM and CDR2 ANQGSEA. Trimming cost V 6 bases and J 2 bases; bases outside gene matches: 3. This CDR3 comprises 13 residues. The CDR3 coding sequence is TGCAGCGTAGGACAGGGAGGCAATCAGCCCCAGCATTTT. Translation gives CSVGQGGNQPQHF.

The CDR3 nucleotides are TGTGCCAGCAGACAGGGGGCGCGAACAGATACGCAGTATTTT. It codes for CASRQGARTDTQYF. V gene TRBV25-1 combines with J gene TRBJ2-3; 9 bases line up with TRBD1. CDR1 MGHDK and CDR2 SYGVNS come from the germline V gene. The trim removed 6 bases at V and 3 bases at J, leaving 4 bases unmatched. There are 14 residues in the CDR3.

This clone appeared once. J is TRBJ2-3 and V is TRBV5-5; D uncertain. Trimming removed 4 bases from V and 0 bases from J, with 9 bases in between. Per the germline V gene, CDR1 is SGHKS and CDR2 is YYEKEE (reference sequence). The CDR3 loop spans 14 amino acids. CDR3: CASSPQASTDTQYF. CDR3 coding DNA: TGTGCCAGCAGCCCCCAGGCAAGCACAGATACGCAGTATTTT.

The chain couples TRBV6-5 to TRBJ2-7, with TRBD1 matching 7 bases. The germline gives CDR1 MNHEY, CDR2 SVGAGI. Trimming took 5 bases from V and 2 from J; bases not matched to a gene: 6. The CDR3 loop spans 14 amino acids. The DNA for the CDR3 is TGTGCCAGCAGTGACAGGGTTATACCCTACGAGCAGTACTTC. Amino acids: CASSDRVIPYEQYF.

The rearrangement links TRBV19 to TRBJ2-7, with a weak D call TRBD2 (5 bases). The CDR3 runs 15 residues. The V end was cut by 5 bases, the J end by 5 bases, with 19 bases between. Germline V gene lookup returns CDR1 LNHDA and CDR2 SQIVND (reference sequence). The CDR3 is CASSPGRGSSHEQYF. CDR3 DNA sequence: TGTGCCAGTAGTCCCGGACGAGGGAGCAGCCACGAGCAGTACTTC.

CDR3 sequence reads: CASSGDRGQPQHF. Here the CDR3 DNA reads TGTGCCAGCAGCGGGGACAGAGGACAGCCCCAGCATTTT. The chain combines TRBV2 with TRBJ1-5; 7 nucleotides line up with TRBD1. V trimming: 6 bases; J trimming: 7 bases; junction bases outside the gene matches: 6. Germline CDR1 reads SNHLY; CDR2 reads FYNNEI. The length of the CDR3 is 13 residues.

CDR3 bases: TGTGCCAGCAGCCAGTCAACAGGGTGGAACACTGAAGCTTTCTTT. It codes for CASSQSTGWNTEAFF. This rearrangement joins TRBV4-2 to TRBJ1-1, with D possibly TRBD1 on 6 matching bases. The germline V gene encodes CDR1 LGHNA and CDR2 YNFKEQ. V was cut by 3 bases and J by 1 base, with 12 bases left in between. The CDR3 consists of 15 residues.

The rearrangement joins TRBV28 to TRBJ1-1; no definite D call. Per the germline V gene, CDR1 is MDHEN and CDR2 is SYDVKM. Deletions cut 7 bases from V and 7 bases from J, with 10 bases between. The CDR3 runs 11 residues. CDR3: CASTVGFEAFF. Written as DNA, the CDR3 is TGTGCCAGCACGGTGGGATTTGAAGCTTTCTTT.

The chain couples TRBV5-1 to TRBJ2-3; no clear D gene. Trimming stripped 4 bases from V and 4 bases from J, with 13 bases between. The CDR3 is 14 amino acids. In germline, CDR1 is SGHRS, CDR2 YFSETQ. The CDR3 region has the DNA TGCGCCAGCAGCAGGAGCTTCCTCGCAGATACGCAGTATTTT. This codes for CASSRSFLADTQYF.